The 5 T cell receptor beta chains below were found in one sample sequenced in a study of identical twins. TCRdb called the 5' RACE reads again in MiXCR, with one record for every CDR3 protein. The sample has a few hundred thousand distinct CDR3 sequences, roughly an eighth seen once. The data were also submitted as part of a second study, on yellow fever vaccine responses in identical twins.

Input material: memory (CD45RO+) T cells sorted from blood. The receptor set was obtained from a young woman in good health.

This clonotype has a handful of counts. The chain couples TRBV7-2 to TRBJ2-1; 7 nucleotides match TRBD2. V gave up 5 bases and J gave up 3 bases; unmatched junction bases: 10. Germline V gene sequence: CDR1 SGHTA, CDR2 FQGNSA. CDR3 length: 16 amino acids. CDR3 in amino acids: CASSRGAGVVYNEQFF. Here the CDR3 DNA reads TGTGCCAGCAGCCGCGGGGCGGGAGTCGTCTACAATGAGCAGTTCTTC.

The J gene is TRBJ2-5, the V gene TRBV7-8; D ambiguous. Germline V gives CDR1 SGHVS, CDR2 FQNEAQ. Trimming shortened V by 3 bases and J by 5 bases, and 13 bases separated the two germline ends. The length of the CDR3 is 14 residues. This CDR3 reads CASSFVAGVETQYF. As DNA, the CDR3 is TGTGCCAGCAGCTTCGTAGCAGGCGTGGAGACCCAGTACTTC.

This clonotype was recorded at least ten times. The V gene is TRBV5-1, the J gene TRBJ2-7; D perhaps matches TRBD2 (5 bases). Germline CDR1 and CDR2: SGHRS and YFSETQ. The ends were cut back, 0 bases at V and 7 bases at J, with 11 bases in the middle. The CDR3 is 13 amino acids. As DNA, the CDR3 is TGCGCCAGCAGCTTGGAACGGGGTAAGGAGCAGTACTTC. Translating it yields CASSLERGKEQYF.

In its sample, this clonotype was seen many times. The rearrangement joins TRBV12-3 or TRBV12-4 to TRBJ2-1; D gene uncertain. The CDR3 totals 15 residues. Trimming pared 8 bases from V and 3 bases from J, leaving 17 bases between. Here the CDR3 DNA reads TGTGCCAGCCGGGTACTGGGGATAAACTACAATGAGCAGTTCTTC. It translates to CASRVLGINYNEQFF.

In this sample, this clonotype turned up a few times. J is TRBJ1-4 and V is TRBV27, with D perhaps TRBD1 (5 bases). V was shortened by 8 bases and J by 4 bases, with 11 bases between the two germline ends. This CDR3 has 13 amino acids. Germline CDR1 and CDR2: MNHEY and SMNVEV (reference sequence). The CDR3: CASGRGVNEKLFF. CDR3 in DNA: TGTGCCAGCGGGCGGGGGGTTAATGAAAAACTGTTTTTT. Supplemented by reference TRBV27 and TRBJ1-4, the full variable domain reads EAQVTQNPRYLITVTGKKLTVTCSQNMNHEYMSWYRQDPGLGLRQIYYSMNVEVTDKGDVPEGYKVSRKEKRNFPLILESPSPNQTSLYFCASGRGVNEKLFFGSGTQLSVL.